The clone carrying this T cell receptor (beta chain) was observed a few times. Its antigen is unknown. Each CDR3 protein is one row after TCRdb ran MiXCR on the 5' RACE reads. Among hundreds of thousands of distinct CDR3 sequences listed, about 8.3% were seen once. These data belong to a study of T cells after yellow fever vaccination. Overall study findings and caveats: Although the secondary response was weaker, it peaked faster, at day 5 versus 15.

Germline V gene data show CDR1 as LGHNA and CDR2 as YNFKEQ. Deletions cut 1 base from V and 6 bases from J, with 16 bases between. The CDR3 has 16 residues. This sequence originates from a man younger than 35 who received the YFV17D yellow fever vaccine. Specimen: PBMCs, collected about 41 days after the first yellow fever vaccination. This chain connects TRBV4-2 to TRBJ2-4; D not certain. CDR3 bases: TGTGCCAGCAGCCAAGTCACGGCTACCCGTGGAAACATTCAGTACTTC. This translates into CASSQVTATRGNIQYF.